This T cell receptor (beta chain) was profiled in a study of T-cell reconstitution after alpha-beta-depleted transplantation in children. This CDR3 comprises 16 residues. Deletions cut 3 bases from V and 6 bases from J, with 17 bases between. Germline V gene data show CDR1 as SEHNR and CDR2 as FQNEAQ (reference sequence). For this clonotype: Its specificity is unknown.

Using unique molecular identifiers, the investigators prepared the TCRbeta library. TCRdb itself ran the PCR reads through MiXCR, one entry per CDR3 protein. The repertoire holds around 800,000 distinct CDR3 sequences, with around 17% as singletons. Study-level points and caveats: Newly generated T cells supplied most T-cell counts and diversity one year post-transplant. Surviving recipient T cells and thymic progenitors underlay high day-60 TCRbeta diversity in some patients. Reportedly, alpha-beta T cells present about two months post-transplant originated from several hundred expanded clones of graft origin.

The starting material was PBMCs, mostly from graft donor cells, obtained 360 days after TCRalphabeta/CD19-depleted stem cell transplant. The chain combines TRBV7-9 with TRBJ2-2; D might be TRBD2 (5 bases). This TCR was sampled from a male patient younger than 18 who had a stem cell transplant for acute lymphoblastic leukemia, so the T cells may come from the graft donor. CDR3 amino acids: CASSFLAGPRPGELFF. CDR3 nucleotide sequence: TGTGCCAGCAGCTTTCTCGCGGGCCCCCGGCCCGGGGAGCTGTTTTTT.